This T cell receptor beta chain was sequenced in a study of tumor and adjacent non-tumor tissue in lung cancer. Study as a whole: Each sample yielded around 4.2 million productive TCRbeta reads on average. General study points: Significantly higher TCR diversity was found in tumor than normal lung. Top 100 clones took a larger repertoire share in normal lung.

This sample's RNA came from whole unsorted tissue. More than 3 cm separated this lung sample from the edge of the tumor. Chemotherapy-naive patients with new lung cancer underwent thoracic surgery in China, August–late 2014. TCRbeta libraries were built with three rounds of nested PCR, modified from ARM-PCR. TCRdb fed the multiplex PCR reads into MiXCR, producing one record per CDR3 protein. This sample carries more than 45,000 distinct CDR3 sequences, around 64% of them seen once, and the ten largest clones take roughly 31%. Germline CDR1 is ENHRY and CDR2 is SYGVKD. The CDR3 covers 15 residues. To note about this clonotype: Its target is unknown. One end of the junction is discordant with germline, which a read error may explain.

Material for sequencing was distant non-tumor lung tissue. This TCR was recovered from an older woman with non-small cell lung cancer. The genes are TRBV10-3 and TRBJ2-7; 7 nucleotides line up with TRBD2. This CDR3 reads CDISVGTNGSYEQYF. In nucleotides, the CDR3 is TGTGACATCAGTGTGGGGACTAACGGTTCCTACGAGCAGTACTTC.